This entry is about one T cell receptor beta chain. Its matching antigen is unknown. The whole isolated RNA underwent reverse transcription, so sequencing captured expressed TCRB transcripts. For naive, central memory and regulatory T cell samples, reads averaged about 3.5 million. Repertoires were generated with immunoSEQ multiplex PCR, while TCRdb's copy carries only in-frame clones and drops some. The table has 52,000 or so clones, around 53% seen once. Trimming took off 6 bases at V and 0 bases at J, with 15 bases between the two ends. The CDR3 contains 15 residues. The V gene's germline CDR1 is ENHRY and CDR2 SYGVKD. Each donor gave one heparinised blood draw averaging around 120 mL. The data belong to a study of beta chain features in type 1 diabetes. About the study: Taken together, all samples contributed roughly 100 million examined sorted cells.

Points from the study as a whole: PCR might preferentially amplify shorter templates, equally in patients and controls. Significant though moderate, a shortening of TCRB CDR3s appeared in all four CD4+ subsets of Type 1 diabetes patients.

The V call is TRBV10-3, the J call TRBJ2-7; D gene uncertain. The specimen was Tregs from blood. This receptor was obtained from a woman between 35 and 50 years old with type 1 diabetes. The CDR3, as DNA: TGTGCCATCAGCCCCGGCCCAGCGAGCTCCTACGAGCAGTACTTC. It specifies CAISPGPASSYEQYF.